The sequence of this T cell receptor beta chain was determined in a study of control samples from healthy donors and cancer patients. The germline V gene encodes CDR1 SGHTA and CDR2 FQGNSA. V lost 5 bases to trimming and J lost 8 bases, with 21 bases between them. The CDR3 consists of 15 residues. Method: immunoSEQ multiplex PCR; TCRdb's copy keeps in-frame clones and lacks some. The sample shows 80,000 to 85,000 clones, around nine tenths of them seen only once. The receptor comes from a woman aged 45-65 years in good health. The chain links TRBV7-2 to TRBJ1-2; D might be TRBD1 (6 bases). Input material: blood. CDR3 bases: TGTGCCAGCAGCGGATACAGGGTGGGGCGCGAAGGCTACACCTTC. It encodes CASSGYRVGREGYTF.